The clone carrying this TCR beta chain was seen a few times. This specimen comes from a study of spatial heterogeneity in lung cancer. A single record per CDR3 protein comes from TCRdb applying MiXCR to the 5' RACE reads. The sample includes some 87,000 distinct CDR3 sequences, approximately 8.5% of them seen just once. Time point indicated: sample taken at primary tumor resection. No cells were sorted before sequencing. The whole RNA sequenced was extracted from tumor, nontumor lung or frozen PBMC. Germline values: CDR1 SQVTM, CDR2 ANQGSEA. The CDR3 length is 12 residues. Trimming stripped 7 bases from V and 4 bases from J, with 13 bases between.

The rearrangement links TRBV29-1 to TRBJ1-2; no clear D. This clonotype was obtained from a male donor with early-stage non-small cell lung cancer. The source material was PBMCs, sampled at surgery. CDR3: CSAKRSLYGYTF. CDR3 sequence (DNA): TGCAGCGCAAAACGCAGCCTCTATGGCTACACCTTC.